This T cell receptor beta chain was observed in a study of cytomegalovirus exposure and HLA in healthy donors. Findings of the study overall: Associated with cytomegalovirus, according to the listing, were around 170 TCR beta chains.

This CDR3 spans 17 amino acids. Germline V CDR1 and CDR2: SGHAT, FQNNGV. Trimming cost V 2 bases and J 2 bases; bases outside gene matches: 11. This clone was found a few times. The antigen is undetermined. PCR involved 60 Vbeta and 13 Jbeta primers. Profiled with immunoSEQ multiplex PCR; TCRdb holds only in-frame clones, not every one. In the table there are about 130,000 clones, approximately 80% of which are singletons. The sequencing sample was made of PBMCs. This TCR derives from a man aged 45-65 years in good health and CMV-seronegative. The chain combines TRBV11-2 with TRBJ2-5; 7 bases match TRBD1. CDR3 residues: CASSLRPPGQLQETQYF. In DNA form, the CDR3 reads TGTGCCAGCAGCTTAAGGCCACCGGGACAGCTTCAAGAGACCCAGTACTTC.